The 25 T cell receptor beta chains in this list originate from one sample, sequenced in a study of blood T cell repertoires in COVID-19. TCRdb's table, derived via immunoSEQ multiplex PCR, lists solely in-frame clones and lacks some. The sample includes tens of thousands of clones, roughly 85% of them seen just once. Sequenced: peripheral blood. The receptors here all came from a man between 40 and 49 years old with acute or convalescent COVID-19.

J is TRBJ2-5 and V is TRBV14, with a tentative D call TRBD1 (6 bases). V was trimmed by 5 bases and J by 6 bases, leaving 16 bases between them. Germline-derived CDR1 and CDR2 are SGHDN and FVKESK. CDR3 length: 14 residues. The CDR3 DNA sequence: TGTGCCAGCAGCAGAGCAGGGGTCTGGAAGACCCAGTACTTC. Amino acid sequence: CASSRAGVWKTQYF.

The chain couples TRBV3-1 (or the pseudogene TRBV3-2) to TRBJ2-7; 9 bases align to TRBD2. The V and J ends lost 4 bases and 3 bases, in that order; junction bases with no gene match: 7. Germline V CDR1 and CDR2: LGHDT, YNNKEL (reference sequence). This CDR3 spans 15 amino acids. CDR3 residues: CASSLMGLARYEQYF. In nucleotides, the CDR3 is TGTGCCAGCAGCCTAATGGGACTAGCTCGCTACGAGCAGTACTTC.

The J gene is TRBJ2-5, the V gene TRBV3-1 (or the pseudogene TRBV3-2); TRBD1 is a possible D gene (6 bases). The CDR3 length is 14 residues. Deletions cut 4 bases from V and 3 bases from J, with 12 bases between. Germline CDR1 reads LGHDT; CDR2 reads YNNKEL (reference sequence). The DNA of the CDR3 is TGTGCCAGCAGCCCATGGGACAAAGAAGAGACCCAGTACTTC. This codes for CASSPWDKEETQYF.

V usage is TRBV6-1 and J usage is TRBJ1-6, with unresolved D. Trimming pared 0 bases from V and 0 bases from J, leaving 12 bases between. CDR1 and CDR2 (germline): MNHNS, SASEGT. This CDR3 region has 18 residues. CDR3 sequence (DNA): TGTGCCAGCAGTGAAGCGCGGGGAGTCGGCTCCTATAATTCACCCCTCCACTTT. Protein product: CASSEARGVGSYNSPLHF.

Note on this clone: Other DNA sequences from this sample encode an identical CDR3 as well. V is TRBV4-1 and J is TRBJ1-1, with TRBD1 matching over 7 bases. There are 16 residues in the CDR3. Looked up from germline, CDR1 is MGHRA and CDR2 is YSYEKL. V gave up 4 bases and J gave up 0 bases; unmatched junction bases: 8. CDR3 protein: CASSRGQLRMNTEAFF. The CDR3 DNA is TGCGCCAGCAGCCGGGGACAGCTTCGCATGAACACTGAAGCTTTCTTT.

The rearrangement joins TRBV6-1 to TRBJ2-4, with TRBD2 identical over 10 bases. The CDR3 extends over 21 amino acids. CDR1 and CDR2 (germline): MNHNS, SASEGT. V dropped 0 bases and J dropped 2; count of bases not matched to a gene: 16. In nucleotides, the CDR3 is TGTGCCAGCAGTGAAGCGCTAGCGGGGGCGCTGAACTCCCTTCCCAAAAACATTCAGTACTTC. Translating it yields CASSEALAGALNSLPKNIQYF.

This clone was seen only once. The V and J genes are TRBV5-1 and TRBJ2-3, with D uncertain. Germline values: CDR1 SGHRS, CDR2 YFSETQ. V was pared by 1 base and J by 2 bases, with 11 bases between. This CDR3 is 15 amino acids long. CDR3 nucleotide sequence: TGCGCCAGCAGCTTGCCAGACTCTCTCACAGATACGCAGTATTTT. The encoded protein is CASSLPDSLTDTQYF.

This clone has only a few counts. The chain uses TRBV5-4 and TRBJ2-2, with 8 positions matching TRBD2. The CDR3 is 16 residues long. V lost 0 bases, J lost 1 base, and 2 bases stayed unmatched. From germline, CDR1 is SGHNT and CDR2 YYREEE (reference sequence). CDR3 sequence (DNA): TGTGCCAGCAGCTTGGGCCTAGCGGGGAACACCGGGGAGCTGTTTTTT. Translated: CASSLGLAGNTGELFF.

This clone was counted once. The chain uses TRBV9 and TRBJ2-5; TRBD1 agrees at 7 bases. Germline V gene sequence: CDR1 SGDLS, CDR2 YYNGEE. The CDR3 sequence is 14 residues long. After removal of 4 bases from V and 4 bases from J, the junction contained 7 bases not matched to a gene. As DNA, the CDR3 is TGTGCCAGCAGCCCTAGTCCAGGGGGAGAGACCCAGTACTTC. Residues: CASSPSPGGETQYF.

V usage is TRBV4-1 and J usage is TRBJ2-2, with TRBD1 matching 9 bases. Per the germline V gene, CDR1 is MGHRA and CDR2 is YSYEKL. J gave up 5 bases and V 1 base, and 11 bases lay outside the gene matches. CDR3 length: 18 residues. CDR3 loop: CASSQANDRGMFTGELFF. The DNA of the CDR3 is TGCGCCAGCAGCCAAGCGAACGACAGGGGGATGTTTACCGGGGAGCTGTTTTTT.

The chain employs TRBV27 and TRBJ1-2, with a possible D match to TRBD1 (6 bases). Germline CDR1 is MNHEY and CDR2 is SMNVEV (reference sequence). The CDR3 is 13 amino acids. With 2 bases removed from V and 8 bases from J, the gap between germline ends came to 12 bases. DNA for the CDR3: TGTGCCAGCAGTTTAGCCCAGGGGTTCGGCTACACCTTC. It yields the protein CASSLAQGFGYTF.

The chain is built from TRBV10-3 and TRBJ1-3; no definite D call. The CDR3 is made up of 14 amino acids. The V end lost 2 bases, the J end lost 0 bases, and 5 bases lay between the germline ends. CDR1 is ENHRY, CDR2 SYGVKD, per germline. The CDR3 is CAISEGPSGNTIYF. CDR3 nucleotide sequence: TGTGCCATCAGTGAGGGGCCCTCTGGAAACACCATATATTTT.

J is TRBJ1-4 and V is TRBV19, with a tentative D call TRBD1 (5 bases). V was cut by 5 bases and J by 5 bases, with 12 bases left in between. The CDR3 is 14 amino acids. CDR1 and CDR2 (germline): LNHDA, SQIVND (reference sequence). The CDR3: CASSEQERNEKLFF. In DNA, the CDR3 is TGTGCCAGTAGTGAACAGGAAAGGAATGAAAAACTGTTTTTT.

This chain connects TRBV11-2 to TRBJ2-3; 14 bases fit TRBD2. Trimming took 4 bases from V and 6 from J; bases not matched to a gene: 3. Germline loops: CDR1 SGHAT, CDR2 FQNNGV. The length of the CDR3 is 15 residues. In nucleotides, the CDR3 is TGTGCCAGCAGCTCCGGGACTAGCGGGGGTGATACGCAGTATTTT. Its protein product is CASSSGTSGGDTQYF.

The rearrangement links TRBV11-2 to TRBJ2-2; D is possibly TRBD2 (5 bases). The ends were cut back, 3 bases at V and 7 bases at J, with 6 bases in the middle. CDR3 length: 12 residues. From germline, CDR1 is SGHAT and CDR2 FQNNGV. The CDR3 DNA reads as TGTGCCAGCAGCTTTGAGGGCGGGGAGCTGTTTTTT. Residues: CASSFEGGELFF.

V gene TRBV15 combines with J gene TRBJ2-2, with 8 bases fitting TRBD2. V shed 5 bases and J 6 bases; nucleotides not matched to a gene: 11. Germline V gene sequence: CDR1 LNHNV, CDR2 YYDKDF (reference sequence). This CDR3 has 16 residues. The CDR3 here is CATSPLYGGVPGELFF. The CDR3 bases are TGTGCCACCAGCCCTCTTTACGGGGGGGTTCCCGGGGAGCTGTTTTTT.

This clone turned up a few times. This chain uses TRBV4-1 with TRBJ1-1; 7 bases are shared with TRBD1. Germline values: CDR1 MGHRA, CDR2 YSYEKL. The V and J ends lost 4 bases and 2 bases, in that order; junction bases with no gene match: 7. The CDR3 length is 15 residues. CDR3 bases: TGCGCCAGCAGCCCTATGGGGACAGCAAACACTGAAGCTTTCTTT. Protein sequence: CASSPMGTANTEAFF.

This chain joins TRBV4-2 and TRBJ2-5; 10 bases agree with TRBD2. The germline gives CDR1 LGHNA, CDR2 YNFKEQ. The V gene end was trimmed by 1 base and the J gene end by 5 bases; junction bases not matched to a gene: 7. The CDR3 has 16 residues. The CDR3 DNA follows: TGTGCCAGCAGCCAAGCCCAGCGGGGGGGCGAGGAGACCCAGTACTTC. It is translated as CASSQAQRGGEETQYF.

This clone appeared a few times. The genes are TRBV18 and TRBJ2-5; D not certain. The germline V gene has CDR1 KGHSH and CDR2 LQKENI. This CDR3 is 15 amino acids long. The ends were cut back, 0 bases at V and 9 bases at J, with 17 bases in the middle. The CDR3: CASSPPLSLPASQYF. The CDR3 region has the DNA TGTGCCAGCTCACCACCTCTCTCGCTCCCCGCGTCCCAGTACTTC.

The DNA for the CDR3 is TGTGCCTGGACGACAGGGGGCATCACTGAAGCTTTCTTT. This codes for CAWTTGGITEAFF. The V gene is TRBV30, the J gene TRBJ1-1, with 10 bases identical to TRBD1. The CDR3 sequence is 13 residues long. Germline V gene data show CDR1 as GTSNPN and CDR2 as SVGIG (reference sequence). Losses at the gene ends were 4 bases for V and 4 bases for J; bases not matched to a gene: 3.

The CDR3 is CASSHVTSWRGVELFF. As DNA, the CDR3 is TGTGCCAGCAGCCACGTCACCTCGTGGAGGGGAGTTGAACTGTTTTTT. The rearrangement joins TRBV3-1 (or the pseudogene TRBV3-2) to TRBJ1-4, with D perhaps matching TRBD1 (5 bases). The V end was cut by 3 bases, the J end by 12 bases, with 23 bases between. Germline loops: CDR1 LGHDT, CDR2 YNNKEL (reference sequence). This CDR3 is 16 amino acids long.

The genes are TRBV24-1 and TRBJ1-5; no clear D. Germline CDR1 is KGHDR and CDR2 is SFDVKD. V gave up 9 bases and J gave up 13 bases, with 12 bases separating them. CDR3 size: 10 residues. The CDR3 loop reads CATETRGQHF. The CDR3 nucleotides are TGTGCCACCGAAACCCGGGGACAGCATTTT.

The chain uses TRBV19 and TRBJ1-1, with D possibly being TRBD1 (5 bases). This CDR3 region has 17 residues. The V end lost 5 bases, the J end lost 1 base, and 20 bases lay between the germline ends. The germline V gene has CDR1 LNHDA and CDR2 SQIVND (reference sequence). Here the CDR3 DNA reads TGTGCCAGTAGTCCGCCGAAGGGGAAAACGGGGAACACTGAAGCTTTCTTT. Its protein product is CASSPPKGKTGNTEAFF.

The V call is TRBV11-3, the J call TRBJ1-1, with 8 bases aligning to TRBD1. The CDR3 is made up of 12 amino acids. The ends lost 0 bases at V and 10 bases at J; junction bases unmatched: 1. Per the germline V gene, CDR1 is SGHNT and CDR2 is YENEEA. The CDR3 nucleotides read TGTGCCAGCAGCTTAGACAGGGGGCTAGCTTTCTTT. This sequence encodes CASSLDRGLAFF.

V is TRBV11-2 and J is TRBJ1-2; tentative D call: TRBD1 (5 bases). This CDR3 is built from 12 residues. In germline, CDR1 is SGHAT, CDR2 FQNNGV. The V gene lost 4 bases and the J gene lost 6 bases, with 9 bases spanning the gap. The CDR3, as DNA: TGTGCCAGCAGCTCCGACAGCCATGGCTACACCTTC. It encodes CASSSDSHGYTF.